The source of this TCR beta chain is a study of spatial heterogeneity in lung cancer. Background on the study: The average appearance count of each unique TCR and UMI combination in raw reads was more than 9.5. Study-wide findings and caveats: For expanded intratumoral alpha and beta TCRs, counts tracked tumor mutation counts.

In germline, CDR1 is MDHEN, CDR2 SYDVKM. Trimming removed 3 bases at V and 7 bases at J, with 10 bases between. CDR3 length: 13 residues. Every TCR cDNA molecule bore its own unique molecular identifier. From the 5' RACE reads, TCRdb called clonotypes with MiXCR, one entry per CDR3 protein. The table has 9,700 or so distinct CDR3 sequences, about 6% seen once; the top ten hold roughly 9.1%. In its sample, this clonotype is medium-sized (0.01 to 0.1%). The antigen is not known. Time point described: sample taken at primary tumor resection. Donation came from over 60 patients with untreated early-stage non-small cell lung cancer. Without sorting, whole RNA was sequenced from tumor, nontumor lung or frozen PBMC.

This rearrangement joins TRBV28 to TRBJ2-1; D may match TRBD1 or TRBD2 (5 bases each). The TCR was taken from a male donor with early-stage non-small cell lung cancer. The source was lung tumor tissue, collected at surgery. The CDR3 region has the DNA TGTGCCAGCAGTTTTGGGGGAAGGAATGAGCAGTTCTTC. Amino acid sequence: CASSFGGRNEQFF.